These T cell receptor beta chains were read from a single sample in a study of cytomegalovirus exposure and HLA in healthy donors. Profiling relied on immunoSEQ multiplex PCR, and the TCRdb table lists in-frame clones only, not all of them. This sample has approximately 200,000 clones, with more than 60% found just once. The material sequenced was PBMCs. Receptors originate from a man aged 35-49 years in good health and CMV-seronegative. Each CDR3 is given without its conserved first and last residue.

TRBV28	ASSVAGAQSDTQY
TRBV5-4	ASSLKGAPYGYT
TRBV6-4	ASSDVASVYNEQF
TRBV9	ASSRLGGIGTEAF
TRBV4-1	ASSQLSMGGTEAF
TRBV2	ASSERQTSSGNTIY
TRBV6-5	ASSYPGGETQY
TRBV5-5	ASSSTREVLSNQPQH
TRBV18	ASSQSRDRGDTEAF
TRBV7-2	ASSLRGGDTGELF
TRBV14	ASSQEGSGSNEQY
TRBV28	ASEDRGGNEQF
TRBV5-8	ASSDRNRGGGGYT
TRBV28	ASRRTSGLTYEQY
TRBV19	ASSIFSGQIQSSYNEQF
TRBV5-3	ARSRIMAGAIVSGNTIY
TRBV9	ASSVAGLGSNEQY
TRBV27	ASTLQGHPINSPLH
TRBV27	ASLGAPYNSPLH
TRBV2	ASSGDSSQPQH
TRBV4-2	ASSHWGQDTDTQY
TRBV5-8	ASSLRQGAGNQPQH
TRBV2	ASTTGQGRDNEQF
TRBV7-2	ASSLAGEKGGYT
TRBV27	ASSTDYLEAYEQY
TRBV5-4	ASSLDQRGEETQY
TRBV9	ASSDRPPGQGAINYGYT
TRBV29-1	SVRDRGYTEAF
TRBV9	ASSVEGQPHQPQH
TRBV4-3	ASSPNGGGIVKTGELF
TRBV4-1	ASSQQGTYEDYGYT
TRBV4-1	ASSRYALLNTEAF
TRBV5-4	ASSPGLAYRGTGELF
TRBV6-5	ASSEHAVYGYT
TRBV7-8	ASSLDKAQPQH
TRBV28	ASTRGVNTEAF
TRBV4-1	ASSQRQGTIYEQY
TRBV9	ASSVEWAGLNEQF
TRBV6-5	ASSSGREQY
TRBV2	ASSEEGLGGETQY
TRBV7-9	ASSPSGGLYNEQF
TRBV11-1	ASSSRTGSLVTEAF
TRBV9	ASSVSAENTEAF
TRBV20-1	SAPAGETQY
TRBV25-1	ASSELVGTSGRAQEQF
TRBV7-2	ASSPGQGGAF
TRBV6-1	ASSEFEGSGEKLF
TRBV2	ASSDGRAWPGELF
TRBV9	ASSSQRGGSYNEQF
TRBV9	ASSAGQGTYEQY
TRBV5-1	ASSFEAGASYEQY
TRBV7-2	ASSNRDRAHYGYT
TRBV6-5	ASSYTLAMSSYEQY
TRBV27	ASISYFEAF
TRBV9	ASSVKSSGGGAYGYT